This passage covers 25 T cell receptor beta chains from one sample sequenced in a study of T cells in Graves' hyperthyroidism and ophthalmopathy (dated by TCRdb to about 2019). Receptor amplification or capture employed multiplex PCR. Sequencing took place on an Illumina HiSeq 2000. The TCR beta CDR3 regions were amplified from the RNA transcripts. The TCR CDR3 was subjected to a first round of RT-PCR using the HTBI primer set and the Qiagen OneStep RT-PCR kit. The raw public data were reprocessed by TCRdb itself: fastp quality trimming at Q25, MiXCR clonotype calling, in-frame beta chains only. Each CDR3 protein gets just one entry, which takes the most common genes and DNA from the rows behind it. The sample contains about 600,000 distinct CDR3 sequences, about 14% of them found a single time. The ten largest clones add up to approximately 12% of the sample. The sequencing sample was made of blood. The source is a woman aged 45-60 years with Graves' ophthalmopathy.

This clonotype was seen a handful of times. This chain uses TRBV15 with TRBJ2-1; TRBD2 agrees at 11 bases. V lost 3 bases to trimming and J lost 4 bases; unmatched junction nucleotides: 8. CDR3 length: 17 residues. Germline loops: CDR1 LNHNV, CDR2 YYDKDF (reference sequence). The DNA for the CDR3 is TGTGCCACCAGCAGGGAGATACTAGCGGGAGTTTACAATGAGCAGTTCTTC. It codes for CATSREILAGVYNEQFF.

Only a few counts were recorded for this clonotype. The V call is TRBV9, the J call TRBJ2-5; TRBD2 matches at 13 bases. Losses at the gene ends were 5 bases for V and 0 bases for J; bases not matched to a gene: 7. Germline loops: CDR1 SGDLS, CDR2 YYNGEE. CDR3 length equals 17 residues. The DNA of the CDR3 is TGTGCCAGCAGACCGACCGGGACTAGCGGGGACCAAGAGACCCAGTACTTC. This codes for CASRPTGTSGDQETQYF.

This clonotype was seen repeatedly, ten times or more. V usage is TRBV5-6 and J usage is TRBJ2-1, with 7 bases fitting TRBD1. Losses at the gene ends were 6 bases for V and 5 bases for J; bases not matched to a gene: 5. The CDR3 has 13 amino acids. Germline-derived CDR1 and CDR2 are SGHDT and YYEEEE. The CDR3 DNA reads TGTGCCAGCACCCCGACAGGGAACAATGAGCAGTTCTTC. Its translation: CASTPTGNNEQFF. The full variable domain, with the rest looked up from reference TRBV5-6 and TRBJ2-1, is DAGVTQSPTHLIKTRGQQVTLRCSPKSGHDTVSWYQQALGQGPQFIFQYYEEEERQRGNFPDRFSGHQFPNYSSELNVNALLLGDSALYLCASTPTGNNEQFFGPGTRLTVL.

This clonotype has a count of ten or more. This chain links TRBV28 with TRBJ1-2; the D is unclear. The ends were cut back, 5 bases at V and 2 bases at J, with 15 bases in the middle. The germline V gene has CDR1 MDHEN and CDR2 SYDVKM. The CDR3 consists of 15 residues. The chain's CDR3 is CASSAPRGGNYGYTF. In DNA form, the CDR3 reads TGTGCCAGCAGTGCTCCTCGGGGTGGAAACTATGGCTACACCTTC.

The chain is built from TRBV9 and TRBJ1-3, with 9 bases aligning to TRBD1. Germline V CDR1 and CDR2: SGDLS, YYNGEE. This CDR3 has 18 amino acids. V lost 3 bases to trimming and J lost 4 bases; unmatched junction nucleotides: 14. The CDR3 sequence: CASSAKERQGGYGNTIYF. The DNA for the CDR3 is TGTGCCAGCAGCGCAAAAGAAAGACAGGGGGGATACGGAAACACCATATATTTT.

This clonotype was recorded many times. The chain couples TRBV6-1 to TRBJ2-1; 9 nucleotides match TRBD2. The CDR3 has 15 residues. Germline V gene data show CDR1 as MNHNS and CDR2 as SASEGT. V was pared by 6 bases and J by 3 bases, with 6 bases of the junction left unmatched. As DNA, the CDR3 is TGTGCCAGCAGCCCCCGGACTAGCGTCTACAATGAGCAGTTCTTC. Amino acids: CASSPRTSVYNEQFF.

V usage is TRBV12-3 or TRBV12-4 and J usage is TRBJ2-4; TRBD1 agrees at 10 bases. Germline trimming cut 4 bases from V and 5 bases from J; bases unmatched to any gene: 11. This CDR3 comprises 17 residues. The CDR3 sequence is CASSSTGTGVTQNIQYF. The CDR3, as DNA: TGTGCCAGCAGTTCTACCGGGACAGGGGTCACTCAAAACATTCAGTACTTC.

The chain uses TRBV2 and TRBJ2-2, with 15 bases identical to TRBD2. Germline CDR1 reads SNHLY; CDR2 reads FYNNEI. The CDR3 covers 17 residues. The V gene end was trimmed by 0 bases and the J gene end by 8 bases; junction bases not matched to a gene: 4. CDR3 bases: TGTGCCAGCAGTGAAGCGTGGGGACTAGCGGGAGGAGGGGAGCTGTTTTTT. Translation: CASSEAWGLAGGGELFF.

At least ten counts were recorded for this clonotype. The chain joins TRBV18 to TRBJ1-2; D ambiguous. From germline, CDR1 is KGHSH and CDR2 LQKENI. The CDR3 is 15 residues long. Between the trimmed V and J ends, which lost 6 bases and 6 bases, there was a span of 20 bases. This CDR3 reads CASSPVDPGLDGYTF. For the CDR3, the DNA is TGTGCCAGCTCCCCCGTGGATCCCGGCTTGGATGGCTACACCTTC.

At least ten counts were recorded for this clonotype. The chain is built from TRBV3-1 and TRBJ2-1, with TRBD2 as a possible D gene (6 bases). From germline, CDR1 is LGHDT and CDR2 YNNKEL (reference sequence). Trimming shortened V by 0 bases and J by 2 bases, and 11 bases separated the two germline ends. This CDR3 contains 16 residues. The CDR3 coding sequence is TGTGCCAGCAGCCAAGAGACTAGACCCGCCTACAATGAGCAGTTCTTC. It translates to CASSQETRPAYNEQFF.

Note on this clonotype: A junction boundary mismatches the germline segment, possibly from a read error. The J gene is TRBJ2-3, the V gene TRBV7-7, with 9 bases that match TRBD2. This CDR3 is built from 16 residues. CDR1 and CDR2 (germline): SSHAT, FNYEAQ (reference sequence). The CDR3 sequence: CASSLASGIGTDTQYF. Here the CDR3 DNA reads TGTGCTAGCAGCTTAGCTAGCGGGATAGGGACAGATACGCAGTATTTT.

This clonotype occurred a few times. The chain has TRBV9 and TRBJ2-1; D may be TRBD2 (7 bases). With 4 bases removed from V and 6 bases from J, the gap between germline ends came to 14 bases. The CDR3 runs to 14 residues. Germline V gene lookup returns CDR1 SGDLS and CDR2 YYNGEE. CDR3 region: CASSSAGGRNEQFF. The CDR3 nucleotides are TGTGCCAGCAGCTCAGCCGGGGGGCGCAATGAGCAGTTCTTC.

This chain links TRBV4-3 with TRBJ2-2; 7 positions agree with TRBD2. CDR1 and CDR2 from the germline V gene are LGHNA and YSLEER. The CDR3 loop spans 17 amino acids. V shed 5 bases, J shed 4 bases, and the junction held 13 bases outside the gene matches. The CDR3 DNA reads TGCGCCAGCAGCAACTCGATACTAGCGAGCGGCACCGGGGAGCTGTTTTTT. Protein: CASSNSILASGTGELFF.

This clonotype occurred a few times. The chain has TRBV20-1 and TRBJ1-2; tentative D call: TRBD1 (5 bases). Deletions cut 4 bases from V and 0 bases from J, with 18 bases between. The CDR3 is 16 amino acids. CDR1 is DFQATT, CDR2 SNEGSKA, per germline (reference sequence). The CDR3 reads CSAKPFRDPTNYGYTF. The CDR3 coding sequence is TGCAGTGCTAAACCTTTTAGGGACCCGACTAACTATGGCTACACCTTC.

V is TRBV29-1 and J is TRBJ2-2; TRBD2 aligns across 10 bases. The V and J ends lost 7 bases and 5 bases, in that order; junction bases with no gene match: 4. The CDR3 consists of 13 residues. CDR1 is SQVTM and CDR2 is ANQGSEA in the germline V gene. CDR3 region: CSASTSGTGELFF. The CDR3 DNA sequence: TGCAGCGCGTCGACTAGCGGGACCGGGGAGCTGTTTTTT.

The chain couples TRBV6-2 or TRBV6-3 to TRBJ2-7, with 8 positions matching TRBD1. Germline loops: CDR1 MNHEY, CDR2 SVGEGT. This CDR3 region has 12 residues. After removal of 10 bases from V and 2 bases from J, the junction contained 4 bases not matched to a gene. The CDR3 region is CATGQGPYEQYF. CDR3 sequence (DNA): TGTGCCACCGGACAGGGTCCCTACGAGCAGTACTTC.

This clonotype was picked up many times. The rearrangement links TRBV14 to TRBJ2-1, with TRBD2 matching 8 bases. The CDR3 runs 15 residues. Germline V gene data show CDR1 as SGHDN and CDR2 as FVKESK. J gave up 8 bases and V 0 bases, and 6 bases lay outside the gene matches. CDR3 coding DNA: TGTGCCAGCAGCCAAGATTGGACTAGCCTTCATGAGCAGTTCTTC. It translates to CASSQDWTSLHEQFF.

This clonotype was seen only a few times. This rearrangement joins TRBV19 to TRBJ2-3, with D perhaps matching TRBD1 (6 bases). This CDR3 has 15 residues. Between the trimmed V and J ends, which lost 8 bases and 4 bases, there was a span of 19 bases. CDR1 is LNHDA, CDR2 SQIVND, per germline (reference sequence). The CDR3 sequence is CASSLGARKADTQYF. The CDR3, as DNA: TGTGCCAGTTCCCTGGGGGCCAGGAAAGCAGATACGCAGTATTTT.

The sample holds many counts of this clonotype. The CDR3 region has the DNA TGTGCCACAGGACACCACTATGGCTACACCTTC. Encoded protein: CATGHHYGYTF. The rearrangement links TRBV28 to TRBJ1-2; tentative D call: TRBD1 (5 bases). The CDR3 contains 11 residues. Germline loops: CDR1 MDHEN, CDR2 SYDVKM. The germline V and J ends were trimmed by 10 bases and 3 bases, with 9 bases remaining between them.

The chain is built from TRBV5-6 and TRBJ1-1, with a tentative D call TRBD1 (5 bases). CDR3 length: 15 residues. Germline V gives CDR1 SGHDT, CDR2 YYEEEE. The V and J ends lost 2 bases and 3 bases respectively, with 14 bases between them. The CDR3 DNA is TGTGCCAGCAGCTTCGCCTTAGGGACGGACACTGAAGCTTTCTTT. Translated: CASSFALGTDTEAFF. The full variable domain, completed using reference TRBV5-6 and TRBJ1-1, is DAGVTQSPTHLIKTRGQQVTLRCSPKSGHDTVSWYQQALGQGPQFIFQYYEEEERQRGNFPDRFSGHQFPNYSSELNVNALLLGDSALYLCASSFALGTDTEAFFGQGTRLTVV.

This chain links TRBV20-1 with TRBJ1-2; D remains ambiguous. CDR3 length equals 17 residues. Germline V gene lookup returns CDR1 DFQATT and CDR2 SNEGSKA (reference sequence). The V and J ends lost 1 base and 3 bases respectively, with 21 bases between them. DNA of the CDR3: TGCAGTGCTAGAGTTATGATCGTTGTGGACGGCTACTATGGCTACACCTTC. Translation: CSARVMIVVDGYYGYTF.

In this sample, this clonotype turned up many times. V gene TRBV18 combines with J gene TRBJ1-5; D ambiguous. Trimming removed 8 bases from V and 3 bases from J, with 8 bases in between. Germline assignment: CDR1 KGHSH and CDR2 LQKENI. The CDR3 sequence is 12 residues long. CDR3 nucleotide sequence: TGTGCCAGCAGCCCGGACAATCAGCCCCAGCATTTT. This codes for CASSPDNQPQHF.

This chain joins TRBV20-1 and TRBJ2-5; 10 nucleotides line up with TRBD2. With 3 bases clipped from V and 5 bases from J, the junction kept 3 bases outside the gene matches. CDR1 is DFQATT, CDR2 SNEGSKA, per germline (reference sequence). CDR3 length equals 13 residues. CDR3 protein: CSASLAGGETQYF. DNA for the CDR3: TGCAGTGCTAGCTTAGCGGGAGGCGAGACCCAGTACTTC.

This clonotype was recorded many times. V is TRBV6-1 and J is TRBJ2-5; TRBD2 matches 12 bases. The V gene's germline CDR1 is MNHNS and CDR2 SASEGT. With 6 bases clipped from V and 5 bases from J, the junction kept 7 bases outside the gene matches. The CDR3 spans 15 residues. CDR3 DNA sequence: TGTGCCAGCAGGACTAGCGGGAGTATAGTGGAGACCCAGTACTTC. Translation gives CASRTSGSIVETQYF.

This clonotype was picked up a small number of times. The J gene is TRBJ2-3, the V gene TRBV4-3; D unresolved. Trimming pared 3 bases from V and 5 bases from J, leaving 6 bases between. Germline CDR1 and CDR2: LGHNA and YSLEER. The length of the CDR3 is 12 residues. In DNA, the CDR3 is TGCGCCAGCAGCCATGACCAAGATACGCAGTATTTT. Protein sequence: CASSHDQDTQYF.